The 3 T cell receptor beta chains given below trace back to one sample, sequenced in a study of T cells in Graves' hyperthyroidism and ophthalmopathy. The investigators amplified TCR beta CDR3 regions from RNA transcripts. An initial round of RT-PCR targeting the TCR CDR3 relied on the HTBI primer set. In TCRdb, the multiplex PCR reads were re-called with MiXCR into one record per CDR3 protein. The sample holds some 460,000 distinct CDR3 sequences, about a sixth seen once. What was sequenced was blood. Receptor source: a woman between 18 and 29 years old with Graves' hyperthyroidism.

The CDR3 protein is CASSPSGTAYYNEQFF. CDR3 sequence (DNA): TGCGCCAGCAGCCCTTCCGGGACCGCTTACTACAATGAGCAGTTCTTC. The chain employs TRBV4-1 and TRBJ2-1; D is tentatively TRBD1 or TRBD2 (5 bases each). CDR1 and CDR2 from the germline V gene are MGHRA and YSYEKL. The CDR3 covers 16 residues. V shed 4 bases and J shed 3 bases, with 16 bases lying between them.

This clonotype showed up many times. The CDR3 nucleotides are TGTGCCAGCAGTTTCCCCGGCCCAGGACGATCCTACAATGAGCAGTTCTTC. It yields the protein CASSFPGPGRSYNEQFF. The rearrangement uses TRBV6-2 or TRBV6-3 and TRBJ2-1; no clear D. This CDR3 is 17 amino acids long. With 4 bases removed from V and 1 base from J, the gap between germline ends came to 17 bases. CDR1 and CDR2 (germline): MNHEY, SVGEGT.

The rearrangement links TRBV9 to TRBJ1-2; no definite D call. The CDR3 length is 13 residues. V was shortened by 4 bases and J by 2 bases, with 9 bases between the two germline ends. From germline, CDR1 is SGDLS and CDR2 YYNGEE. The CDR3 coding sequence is TGTGCCAGCAGCAAGGACGCAAACTATGGCTACACCTTC. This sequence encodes CASSKDANYGYTF.